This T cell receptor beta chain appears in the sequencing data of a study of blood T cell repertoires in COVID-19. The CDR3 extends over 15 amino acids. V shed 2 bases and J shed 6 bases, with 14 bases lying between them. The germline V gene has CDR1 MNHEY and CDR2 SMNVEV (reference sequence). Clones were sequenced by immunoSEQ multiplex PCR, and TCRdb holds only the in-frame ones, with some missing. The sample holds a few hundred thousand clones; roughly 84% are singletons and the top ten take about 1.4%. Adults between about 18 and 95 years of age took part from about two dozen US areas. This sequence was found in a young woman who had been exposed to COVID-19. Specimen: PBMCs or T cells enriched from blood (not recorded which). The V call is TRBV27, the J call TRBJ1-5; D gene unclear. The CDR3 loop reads CASSLGRGFGQPQHF. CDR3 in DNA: TGTGCCAGCAGTTTAGGGCGAGGGTTTGGTCAGCCCCAGCATTTT.